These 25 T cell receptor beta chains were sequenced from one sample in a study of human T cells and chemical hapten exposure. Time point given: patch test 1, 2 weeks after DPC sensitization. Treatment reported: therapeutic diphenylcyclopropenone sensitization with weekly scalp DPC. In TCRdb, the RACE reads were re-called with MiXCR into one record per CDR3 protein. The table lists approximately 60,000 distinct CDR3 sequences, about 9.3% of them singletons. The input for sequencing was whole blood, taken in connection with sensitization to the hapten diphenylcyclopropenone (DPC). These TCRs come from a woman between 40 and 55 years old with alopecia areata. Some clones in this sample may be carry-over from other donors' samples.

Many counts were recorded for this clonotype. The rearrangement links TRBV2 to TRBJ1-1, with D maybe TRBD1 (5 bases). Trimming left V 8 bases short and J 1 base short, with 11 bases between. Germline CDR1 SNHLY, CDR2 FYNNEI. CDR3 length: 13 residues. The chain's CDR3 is CASLTVQNTEAFF. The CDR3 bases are TGTGCCAGCTTGACAGTCCAGAACACTGAAGCTTTCTTT. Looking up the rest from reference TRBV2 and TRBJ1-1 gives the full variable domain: EPEVTQTPSHQVTQMGQEVILRCVPISNHLYFYWYRQILGQKVEFLVSFYNNEISEKSEIFDDQFSVERPDGSNFTLKIRSTKLEDSAMYFCASLTVQNTEAFFGQGTRLTVV.

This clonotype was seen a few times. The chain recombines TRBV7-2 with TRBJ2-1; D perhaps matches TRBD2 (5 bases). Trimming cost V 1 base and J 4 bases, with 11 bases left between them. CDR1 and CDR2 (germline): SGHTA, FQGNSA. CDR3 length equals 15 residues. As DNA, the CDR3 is TGTGCCAGCAGCTTAGTTAAACTAGATTACAATGAGCAGTTCTTC. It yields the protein CASSLVKLDYNEQFF.

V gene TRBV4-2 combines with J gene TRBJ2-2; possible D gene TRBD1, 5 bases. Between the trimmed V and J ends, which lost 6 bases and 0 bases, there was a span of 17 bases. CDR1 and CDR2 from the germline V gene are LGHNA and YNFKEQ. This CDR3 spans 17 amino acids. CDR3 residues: CASSPVGVRSNTGELFF. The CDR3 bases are TGTGCCAGCAGTCCCGTAGGGGTTAGGTCGAACACCGGGGAGCTGTTTTTT.

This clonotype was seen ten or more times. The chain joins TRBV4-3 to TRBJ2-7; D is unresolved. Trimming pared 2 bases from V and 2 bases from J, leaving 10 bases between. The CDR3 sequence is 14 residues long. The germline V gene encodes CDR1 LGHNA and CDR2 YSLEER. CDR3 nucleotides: TGCGCCAGCAGCCAAACCACGGGTACCTACGAGCAGTACTTC. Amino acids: CASSQTTGTYEQYF.

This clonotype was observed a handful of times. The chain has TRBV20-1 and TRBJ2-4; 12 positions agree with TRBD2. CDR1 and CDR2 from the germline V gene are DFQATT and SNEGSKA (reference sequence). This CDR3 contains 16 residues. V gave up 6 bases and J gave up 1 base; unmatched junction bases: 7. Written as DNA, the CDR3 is TGCAGTGCCGCCAAAACTAGCGGGGGGGCCAAAAACATTCAGTACTTC. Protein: CSAAKTSGGAKNIQYF.

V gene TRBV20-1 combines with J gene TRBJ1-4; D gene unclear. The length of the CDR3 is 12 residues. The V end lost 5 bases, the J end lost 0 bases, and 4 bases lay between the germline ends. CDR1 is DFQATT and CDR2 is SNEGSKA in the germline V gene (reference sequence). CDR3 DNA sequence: TGCAGTGCTCCCGCAACTAATGAAAAACTGTTTTTT. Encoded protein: CSAPATNEKLFF.

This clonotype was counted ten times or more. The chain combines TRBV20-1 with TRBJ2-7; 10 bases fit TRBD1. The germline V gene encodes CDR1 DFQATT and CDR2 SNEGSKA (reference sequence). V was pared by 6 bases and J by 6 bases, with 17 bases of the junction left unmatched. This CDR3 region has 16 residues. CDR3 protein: CSASEPRGQGVGEQYF. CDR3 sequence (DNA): TGCAGTGCCAGCGAGCCTCGAGGACAGGGGGTGGGCGAGCAGTACTTC.

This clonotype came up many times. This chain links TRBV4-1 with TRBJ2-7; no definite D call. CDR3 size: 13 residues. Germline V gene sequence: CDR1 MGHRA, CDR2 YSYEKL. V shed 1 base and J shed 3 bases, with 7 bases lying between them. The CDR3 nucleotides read TGCGCCAGCAGCCAAGGGTTGCGCTACGAGCAGTACTTC. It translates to CASSQGLRYEQYF.

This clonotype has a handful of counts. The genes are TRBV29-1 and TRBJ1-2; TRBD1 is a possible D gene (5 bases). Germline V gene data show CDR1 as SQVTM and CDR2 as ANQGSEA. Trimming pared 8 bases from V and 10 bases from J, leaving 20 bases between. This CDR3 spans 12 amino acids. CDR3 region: CSSGTPERSYTF. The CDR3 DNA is TGCAGCTCCGGGACCCCAGAAAGATCCTACACCTTC. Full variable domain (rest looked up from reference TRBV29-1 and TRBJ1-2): SAVISQKPSRDICQRGTSLTIQCQVDSQVTMMFWYRQQPGQSLTLIATANQGSEATYESGFVIDKFPISRPNLTFSTLTVSNMSPEDSSIYLCSSGTPERSYTFGSGTRLTVV.

The CDR3, as DNA: TGCAGTGCTAGAGAGACGACACCGGGACAGGGAAACGCTTTCTTT. The encoded protein is CSARETTPGQGNAFF. The chain joins TRBV20-1 to TRBJ1-1, with TRBD1 matching over 9 bases. Germline V gene data show CDR1 as DFQATT and CDR2 as SNEGSKA (reference sequence). V was pared by 0 bases and J by 11 bases, with 13 bases of the junction left unmatched. The CDR3 is 15 amino acids.

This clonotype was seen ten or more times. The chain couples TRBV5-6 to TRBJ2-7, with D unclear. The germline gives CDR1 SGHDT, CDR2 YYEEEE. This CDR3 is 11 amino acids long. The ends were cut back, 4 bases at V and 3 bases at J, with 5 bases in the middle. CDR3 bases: TGTGCCAGCAGCGCCCGCTACGAGCAGTACTTC. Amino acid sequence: CASSARYEQYF.

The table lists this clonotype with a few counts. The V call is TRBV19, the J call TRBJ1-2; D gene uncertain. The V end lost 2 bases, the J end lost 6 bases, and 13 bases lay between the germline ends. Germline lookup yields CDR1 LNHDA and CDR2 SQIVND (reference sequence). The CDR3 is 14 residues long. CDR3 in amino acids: CASSIRSSLHGYTF. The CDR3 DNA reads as TGTGCCAGTAGTATACGCTCTTCTCTGCATGGCTACACCTTC.

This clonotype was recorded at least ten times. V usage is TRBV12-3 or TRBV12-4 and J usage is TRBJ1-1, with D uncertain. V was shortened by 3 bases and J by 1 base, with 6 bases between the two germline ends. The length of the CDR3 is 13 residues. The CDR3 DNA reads TGTGCCAGCAGTTTTCGGGAGAACACTGAAGCTTTCTTT. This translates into CASSFRENTEAFF.

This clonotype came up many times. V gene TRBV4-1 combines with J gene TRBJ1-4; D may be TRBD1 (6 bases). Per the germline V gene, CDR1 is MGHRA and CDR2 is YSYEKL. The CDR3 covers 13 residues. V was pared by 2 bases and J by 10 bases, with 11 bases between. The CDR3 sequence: CASSQRGGLKLFF. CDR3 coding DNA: TGCGCCAGCAGCCAACGCGGGGGCTTAAAACTGTTTTTT.

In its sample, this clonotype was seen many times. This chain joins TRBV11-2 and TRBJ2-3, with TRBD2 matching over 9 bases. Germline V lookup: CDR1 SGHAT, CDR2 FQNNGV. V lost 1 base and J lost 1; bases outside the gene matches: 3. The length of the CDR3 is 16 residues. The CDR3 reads CASSLGERGGTDTQYF. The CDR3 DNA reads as TGTGCCAGCAGCTTAGGCGAGCGGGGGGGCACAGATACGCAGTATTTT.

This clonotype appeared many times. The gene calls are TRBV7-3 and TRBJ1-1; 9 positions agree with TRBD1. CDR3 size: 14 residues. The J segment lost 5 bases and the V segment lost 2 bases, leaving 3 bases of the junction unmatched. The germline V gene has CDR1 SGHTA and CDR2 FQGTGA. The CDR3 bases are TGTGCCAGCAGCTTAGCGGACAGGGGTACTGAAGCTTTCTTT. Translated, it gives CASSLADRGTEAFF. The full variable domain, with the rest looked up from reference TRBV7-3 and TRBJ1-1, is GAGVSQTPSNKVTEKGKYVELRCDPISGHTALYWYRQSLGQGPEFLIYFQGTGAADDSGLPNDRFFAVRPEGSVSTLKIQRTERGDSAVYLCASSLADRGTEAFFGQGTRLTVV.

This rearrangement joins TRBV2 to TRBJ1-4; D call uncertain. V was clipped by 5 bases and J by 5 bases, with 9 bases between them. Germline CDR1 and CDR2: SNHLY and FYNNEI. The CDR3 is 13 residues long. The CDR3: CASSPDWNEKLFF. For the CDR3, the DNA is TGTGCCAGCAGTCCGGACTGGAATGAAAAACTGTTTTTT.

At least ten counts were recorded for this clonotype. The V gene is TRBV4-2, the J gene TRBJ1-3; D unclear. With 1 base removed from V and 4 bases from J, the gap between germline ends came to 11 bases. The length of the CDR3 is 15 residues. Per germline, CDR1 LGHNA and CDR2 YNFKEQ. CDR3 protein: CASSQAADSGNTIYF. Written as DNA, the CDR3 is TGTGCCAGCAGCCAAGCCGCTGACTCAGGAAACACCATATATTTT.

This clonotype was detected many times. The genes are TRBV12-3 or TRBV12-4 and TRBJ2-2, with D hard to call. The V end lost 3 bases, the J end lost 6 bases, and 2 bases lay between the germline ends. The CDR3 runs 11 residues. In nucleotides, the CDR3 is TGTGCCAGCAGTTTCCCCGGGGAGCTGTTTTTT. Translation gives CASSFPGELFF.

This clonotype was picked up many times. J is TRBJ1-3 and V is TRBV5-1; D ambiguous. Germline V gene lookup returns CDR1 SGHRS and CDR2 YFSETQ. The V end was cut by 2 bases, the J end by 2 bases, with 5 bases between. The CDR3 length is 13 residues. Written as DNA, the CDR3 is TGCGCCAGCAGCTTAGGCCCTGGAAACACCATATATTTT. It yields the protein CASSLGPGNTIYF.

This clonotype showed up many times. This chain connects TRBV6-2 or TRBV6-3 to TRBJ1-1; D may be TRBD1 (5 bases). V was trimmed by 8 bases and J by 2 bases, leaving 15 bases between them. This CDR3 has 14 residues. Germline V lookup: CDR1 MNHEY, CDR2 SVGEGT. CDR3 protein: CASGPTGSNTEAFF. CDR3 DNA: TGTGCCAGCGGACCAACAGGATCCAACACTGAAGCTTTCTTT.

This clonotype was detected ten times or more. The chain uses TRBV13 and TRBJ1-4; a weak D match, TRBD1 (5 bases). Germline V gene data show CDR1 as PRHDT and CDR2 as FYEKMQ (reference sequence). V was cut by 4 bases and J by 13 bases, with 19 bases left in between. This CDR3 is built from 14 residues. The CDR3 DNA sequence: TGTGCCAGCAGCTATCGACAGCCTCGGTCTCTACTGTTTTTT. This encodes CASSYRQPRSLLFF.

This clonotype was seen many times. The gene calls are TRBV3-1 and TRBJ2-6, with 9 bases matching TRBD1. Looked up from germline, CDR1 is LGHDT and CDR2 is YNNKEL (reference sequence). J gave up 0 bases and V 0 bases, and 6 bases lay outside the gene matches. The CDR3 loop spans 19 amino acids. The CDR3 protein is CASSQETGGRPSGANVLTF. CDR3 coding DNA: TGTGCCAGCAGCCAAGAAACAGGGGGCCGTCCCTCTGGGGCCAACGTCCTGACTTTC.

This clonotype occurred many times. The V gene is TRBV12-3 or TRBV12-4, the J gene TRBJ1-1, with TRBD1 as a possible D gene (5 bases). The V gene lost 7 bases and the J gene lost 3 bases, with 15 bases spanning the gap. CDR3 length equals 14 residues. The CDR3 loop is CASTLRGRDTEAFF. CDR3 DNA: TGTGCCAGCACCCTGAGGGGACGAGACACTGAAGCTTTCTTT.

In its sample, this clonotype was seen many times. CDR3 loop: CASVAAGANEQFF. The CDR3 DNA follows: TGTGCTAGTGTCGCAGCGGGGGCGAATGAGCAGTTCTTC. The chain is built from TRBV12-5 and TRBJ2-1; 8 bases are a match to TRBD2. The V segment lost 7 bases and the J segment 7 bases; nucleotides outside the gene matches: 6. This CDR3 is built from 13 residues. CDR1 is LGHNT, CDR2 FRNRAP, per germline.